This T cell receptor (beta chain) was sequenced for a study of blood T cell repertoires in COVID-19. This clone was observed once. CDR1 is SGHAT and CDR2 is FQNNGV in the germline V gene. J lost 5 bases, V lost 5 bases, and 8 bases had no gene match. The CDR3 consists of 17 residues. The repertoire was sequenced with immunoSEQ multiplex PCR; TCRdb's copy has only in-frame clones and lacks some. The data hold 57,000 or so clones, with almost 90% observed a single time. The chain is built from TRBV11-2 and TRBJ2-1; 14 bases map to TRBD2. What was sequenced was peripheral blood. This receptor was obtained from a woman between 45 and 65 years old with active or convalescent COVID-19. CDR3: CASSMTSGRVIHNEQFF. CDR3 bases: TGTGCCAGCAGCATGACTAGCGGGAGGGTAATTCACAATGAGCAGTTCTTC.